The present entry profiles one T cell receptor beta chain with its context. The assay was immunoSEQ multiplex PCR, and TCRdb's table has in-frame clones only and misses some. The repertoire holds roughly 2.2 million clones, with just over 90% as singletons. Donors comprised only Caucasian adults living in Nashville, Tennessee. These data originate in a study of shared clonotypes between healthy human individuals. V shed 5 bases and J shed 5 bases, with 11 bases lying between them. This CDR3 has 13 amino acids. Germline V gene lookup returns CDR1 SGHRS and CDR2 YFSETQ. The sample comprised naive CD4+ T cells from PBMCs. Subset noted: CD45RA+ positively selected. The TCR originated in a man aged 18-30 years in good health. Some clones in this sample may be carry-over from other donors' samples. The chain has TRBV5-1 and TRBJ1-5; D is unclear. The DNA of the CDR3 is TGCGCCAGCAGAGACGACTCGCATCAGCCCCAGCATTTT. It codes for CASRDDSHQPQHF.